The 14 T cell receptor beta chains below were found in one sample sequenced in a study of blood T cell repertoires in COVID-19. TCRdb keeps only in-frame clones here, not all; method: immunoSEQ multiplex PCR. The table includes roughly 160,000 clones, approximately 88% detected once. The sample comprised peripheral blood. These receptor sequences come from a man aged 18 to 29 with active or convalescent COVID-19.

The V gene is TRBV10-3, the J gene TRBJ2-1; D may be TRBD2 (6 bases). Germline lookup yields CDR1 ENHRY and CDR2 SYGVKD. V was cut by 7 bases and J by 3 bases, with 10 bases left in between. The length of the CDR3 is 13 residues. This CDR3 reads CAITQTSYNEQFF. CDR3 nucleotides: TGTGCCATCACCCAGACTAGCTACAATGAGCAGTTCTTC.

This clone was found once. This rearrangement joins TRBV18 to TRBJ1-4; 7 nucleotides align to TRBD1. With 4 bases clipped from V and 6 bases from J, the junction kept 5 bases outside the gene matches. There are 14 residues in the CDR3. Looked up from germline, CDR1 is KGHSH and CDR2 is LQKENI. This CDR3 is CASSRLGTDEKLFF. Here the CDR3 DNA reads TGTGCCAGCTCACGCCTTGGGACAGATGAAAAACTGTTTTTT.

This chain's CDR3 is CASSLEGAGNQPQHF. CDR3 DNA: TGTGCCAGCAGCTTGGAAGGGGCCGGCAATCAGCCCCAGCATTTT. The V and J genes are TRBV5-8 and TRBJ1-5, with D possibly being TRBD1 (5 bases). The CDR3 is 15 amino acids. V shed 0 bases and J shed 2 bases, with 9 bases lying between them. Germline CDR1 reads SGHTS; CDR2 reads YDEGEE.

The chain uses TRBV6-5 and TRBJ2-7, with a possible D match to TRBD2 (6 bases). V was pared by 8 bases and J by 0 bases, with 14 bases between. This CDR3 has 14 amino acids. Germline V gene sequence: CDR1 MNHEY, CDR2 SVGAGI. The CDR3 sequence: CASRRLEPSYEQYF. CDR3 sequence (DNA): TGTGCCAGCCGCAGACTAGAACCCTCCTACGAGCAGTACTTC.

The J gene is TRBJ2-7, the V gene TRBV3-1 (or the pseudogene TRBV3-2), with D tentatively TRBD1 (5 bases). Germline V CDR1 and CDR2: LGHDT, YNNKEL (reference sequence). This CDR3 contains 13 residues. V dropped 5 bases and J dropped 4 bases, with 12 bases sitting between them. The CDR3 is CASSFLPGYEQYF. DNA for the CDR3: TGTGCCAGCAGCTTCCTCCCAGGGTACGAGCAGTACTTC.

V and J are TRBV12-3 or TRBV12-4 and TRBJ2-3, with a possible D match to TRBD2 (6 bases). Deletions cut 4 bases from V and 10 bases from J, with 15 bases between. The CDR3 extends over 13 amino acids. CDR3 sequence (DNA): TGTGCCAGCAGTTACGGGGACTGGTTTGCGCAGTATTTT. Translated: CASSYGDWFAQYF.

This chain joins TRBV25-1 and TRBJ1-1; D gene ambiguous. This CDR3 is 14 amino acids long. Deletions cut 3 bases from V and 9 bases from J, with 17 bases between. Germline V lookup: CDR1 MGHDK, CDR2 SYGVNS. The CDR3 reads CASSDTGRGGQAFF. CDR3 bases: TGTGCCAGCAGTGATACGGGCAGAGGAGGTCAAGCTTTCTTT.

V and J are TRBV4-1 and TRBJ1-2; 7 bases are shared with TRBD1. Trimming at V came to 4 bases and at J to 4 bases, leaving 9 bases not matched to a gene. Germline V gene lookup returns CDR1 MGHRA and CDR2 YSYEKL. The CDR3 spans 15 residues. CDR3 sequence reads: CASSLSTGPGYGYTF. The CDR3 DNA follows: TGCGCCAGCAGCCTTTCGACAGGGCCGGGCTATGGCTACACCTTC.

V usage is TRBV6-4 and J usage is TRBJ2-3, with 15 nucleotides matching TRBD2. This CDR3 has 16 amino acids. The germline V gene has CDR1 MRHNA and CDR2 SNTAGT. The junction had 5 bases not matched to a gene; V was cut back by 6 bases and J by 4 bases. This CDR3 is CASSEGLAGGPDTQYF. For the CDR3, the DNA is TGTGCCAGCAGCGAGGGACTAGCGGGAGGTCCAGATACGCAGTATTTT.

The table lists this clone with a count of one. V usage is TRBV12-5 and J usage is TRBJ2-1, with 10 bases fitting TRBD2. The length of the CDR3 is 13 residues. Looked up from germline, CDR1 is LGHNT and CDR2 is FRNRAP. V lost 7 bases to trimming and J lost 6 bases; unmatched junction nucleotides: 3. The chain's CDR3 is CASASGGLNEQFF. The DNA for the CDR3 is TGTGCTAGTGCTAGCGGGGGTCTCAATGAGCAGTTCTTC.

The chain is built from TRBV6-5 and TRBJ1-2, with 7 bases that match TRBD1. The J segment lost 4 bases and the V segment lost 6 bases, leaving 5 bases of the junction unmatched. The length of the CDR3 is 13 residues. Germline CDR1 MNHEY, CDR2 SVGAGI. CDR3: CASSSTGSYGYTF. For the CDR3, the DNA is TGTGCCAGCAGCTCGACAGGGTCCTATGGCTACACCTTC.

This clone was detected only once. The chain has TRBV18 and TRBJ1-1; D unclear. This CDR3 comprises 14 residues. Trimming pared 4 bases from V and 1 base from J, leaving 10 bases between. Germline V gene sequence: CDR1 KGHSH, CDR2 LQKENI. The CDR3 coding sequence is TGTGCCAGCTCACTATCCCAGGAGAACACTGAAGCTTTCTTT. It translates to CASSLSQENTEAFF.

CDR3 nucleotides: TGTGCCAGCAGTTACACGGTGACCGGGGAGCTGTTTTTT. It encodes CASSYTVTGELFF. The chain combines TRBV6-2 or TRBV6-3 with TRBJ2-2; D ambiguous. The length of the CDR3 is 13 residues. Germline values: CDR1 MNHEY, CDR2 SVGEGT. Trimming left V 2 bases short and J 5 bases short, with 6 bases between.

The chain is built from TRBV7-8 and TRBJ1-5, with D perhaps matching TRBD1 (6 bases). Germline CDR1 reads SGHVS; CDR2 reads FQNEAQ. Between the trimmed V and J ends, which lost 5 bases and 2 bases, there was a span of 25 bases. CDR3 size: 19 residues. The CDR3 is CASSPRLGGDIRGNQPQHF. CDR3 sequence (DNA): TGTGCCAGCAGCCCTCGCTTAGGGGGGGACATTAGGGGCAATCAGCCCCAGCATTTT.